The next 8 T cell receptor beta chains were all read from a single sample in a study of chemoradiotherapy in HPV16-positive cancers. Repertoires were generated with immunoSEQ multiplex PCR, while TCRdb's copy carries only in-frame clones and drops some. Of about 22,000 clones listed, roughly 92% are singletons. The sample was blood, taken from a patient who underwent chemoradiotherapy. These receptors came from a human donor with HPV-associated anogenital cancer.

The genes are TRBV7-9 and TRBJ2-3, with D tentatively TRBD2 (7 bases). CDR1 SEHNR and CDR2 FQNEAQ come from the germline V gene (reference sequence). The CDR3 spans 14 residues. V lost 2 bases, J lost 4 bases, and 10 bases lay in between. The CDR3 protein is CASSLSGTPDTQYF. CDR3 DNA sequence: TGTGCCAGCAGCTTAAGCGGGACACCAGATACGCAGTATTTT.

This chain uses TRBV28 with TRBJ2-1, with D possibly matching TRBD2 (5 bases). The CDR3 contains 14 residues. CDR1 and CDR2 (germline): MDHEN, SYDVKM. Between the trimmed V and J ends, which lost 4 bases and 2 bases, there was a span of 9 bases. This chain's CDR3 is CASSSSGTYNEQFF. As DNA, the CDR3 is TGTGCCAGCAGTTCTTCCGGGACCTACAATGAGCAGTTCTTC.

This sequence joins TRBV6-5 and TRBJ2-5, with D perhaps TRBD1 or TRBD2 (5 bases each). The germline gives CDR1 MNHEY, CDR2 SVGAGI. The CDR3 spans 15 residues. The V and J ends lost 6 bases and 4 bases respectively, with 18 bases between them. Here the CDR3 DNA reads TGTGCCAGCAGATTACCGGGACCCGGATCAGAGACCCAGTACTTC. This gives the protein CASRLPGPGSETQYF.

V gene TRBV7-9 combines with J gene TRBJ2-2, with TRBD2 matching 11 bases. The germline CDR1 and CDR2 sequences are SEHNR and FQNEAQ (reference sequence). This CDR3 is built from 17 residues. Germline trimming cut 1 base from V and 1 base from J; bases unmatched to any gene: 2. The CDR3 region is CASSLGTSGGNTGELFF. Written as DNA, the CDR3 is TGTGCCAGCAGCTTAGGAACTAGCGGGGGGAACACCGGGGAGCTGTTTTTT.

The V gene is TRBV7-2, the J gene TRBJ1-1, with D perhaps matching TRBD1 (5 bases). V was pared by 4 bases and J by 0 bases, with 15 bases between. The germline V gene has CDR1 SGHTA and CDR2 FQGNSA. The CDR3 is 16 residues long. Here the CDR3 DNA reads TGTGCCAGCAGCTCCGGTAATCGGGGGGTGAACACTGAAGCTTTCTTT. It is translated as CASSSGNRGVNTEAFF.

The chain couples TRBV5-1 to TRBJ1-3, with D tentatively TRBD1 (5 bases). The CDR3 runs to 17 residues. V was pared by 0 bases and J by 0 bases, with 13 bases between. Germline V CDR1 and CDR2: SGHRS, YFSETQ. Here the CDR3 DNA reads TGCGCCAGCAGCTTGGGGAGGGGAGGGAACTCTGGAAACACCATATATTTT. Translated, it gives CASSLGRGGNSGNTIYF.

The chain is built from TRBV9 and TRBJ1-1, with TRBD1 identical over 7 bases. V was clipped by 0 bases and J by 7 bases; unmatched bases: 9. Germline CDR1 and CDR2: SGDLS and YYNGEE. The CDR3 totals 15 residues. The CDR3 is CASSVGPTGLNEAFF. Here the CDR3 DNA reads TGTGCCAGCAGCGTAGGCCCGACAGGGTTAAATGAAGCTTTCTTT.

The V gene is TRBV27, the J gene TRBJ2-1, with 9 nucleotides matching TRBD2. Germline V lookup: CDR1 MNHEY, CDR2 SMNVEV (reference sequence). J lost 5 bases, V lost 7 bases, and 9 bases had no gene match. The CDR3 runs 15 residues. The CDR3 region has the DNA TGTGCCAGCATGTCAGCGGGAGGAGGGAACAATGAGCAGTTCTTC. This encodes CASMSAGGGNNEQFF.